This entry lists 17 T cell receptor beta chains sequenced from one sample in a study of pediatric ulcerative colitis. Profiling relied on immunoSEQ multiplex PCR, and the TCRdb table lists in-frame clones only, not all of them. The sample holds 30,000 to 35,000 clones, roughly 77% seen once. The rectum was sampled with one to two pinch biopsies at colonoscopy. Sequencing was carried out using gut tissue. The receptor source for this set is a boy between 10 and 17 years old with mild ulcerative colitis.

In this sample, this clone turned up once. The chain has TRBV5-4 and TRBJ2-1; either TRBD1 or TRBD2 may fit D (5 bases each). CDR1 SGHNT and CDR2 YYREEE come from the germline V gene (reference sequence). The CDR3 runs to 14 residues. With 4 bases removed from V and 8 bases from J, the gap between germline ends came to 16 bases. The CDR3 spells CASSVFRDPYEQFF. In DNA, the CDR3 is TGTGCCAGCAGCGTATTCCGGGACCCCTATGAGCAGTTCTTC.

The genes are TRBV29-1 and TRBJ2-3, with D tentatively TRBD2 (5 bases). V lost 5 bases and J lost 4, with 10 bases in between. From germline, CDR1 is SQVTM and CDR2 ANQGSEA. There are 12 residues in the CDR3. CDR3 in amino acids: CSVSERADTQYF. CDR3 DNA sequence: TGCAGCGTTTCCGAGAGGGCAGATACGCAGTATTTT.

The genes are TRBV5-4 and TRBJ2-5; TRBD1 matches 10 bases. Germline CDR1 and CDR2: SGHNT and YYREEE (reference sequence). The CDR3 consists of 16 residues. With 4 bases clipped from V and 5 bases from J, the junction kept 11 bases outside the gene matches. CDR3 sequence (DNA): TGTGCCAGCAGCCCCGGGACAGGGGAAGGAGGGGAGACCCAGTACTTC. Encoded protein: CASSPGTGEGGETQYF.

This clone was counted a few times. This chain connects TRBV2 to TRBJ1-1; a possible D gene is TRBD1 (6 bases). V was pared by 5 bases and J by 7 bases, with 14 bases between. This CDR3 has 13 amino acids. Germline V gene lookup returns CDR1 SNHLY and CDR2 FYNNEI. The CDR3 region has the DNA TGTGCCAGCAGTCCGACAGGAGGAGGTGAAGCTTTCTTT. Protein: CASSPTGGGEAFF.

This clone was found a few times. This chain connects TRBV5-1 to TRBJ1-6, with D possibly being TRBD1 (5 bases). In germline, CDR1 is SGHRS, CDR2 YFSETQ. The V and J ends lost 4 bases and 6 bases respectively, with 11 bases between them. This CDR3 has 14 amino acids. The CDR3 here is CASSQGRSNSPLHF. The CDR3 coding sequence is TGCGCCAGCAGCCAGGGACGGTCTAATTCACCCCTCCACTTT. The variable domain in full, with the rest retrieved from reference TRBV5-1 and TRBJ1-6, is KAGVTQTPRYLIKTRGQQVTLSCSPISGHRSVSWYQQTPGQGLQFLFEYFSETQRNKGNFPGRFSGRQFSNSRSEMNVSTLELGDSALYLCASSQGRSNSPLHFGNGTRLTVT.

The chain's CDR3 is CASSFPGPEQYF. The CDR3 DNA sequence: TGTGCCAGCAGCTTCCCAGGCCCGGAGCAGTACTTC. The chain couples TRBV11-2 to TRBJ2-7; D call uncertain. Germline V CDR1 and CDR2: SGHAT, FQNNGV. The CDR3 loop spans 12 amino acids. With 3 bases removed from V and 7 bases from J, the gap between germline ends came to 10 bases.

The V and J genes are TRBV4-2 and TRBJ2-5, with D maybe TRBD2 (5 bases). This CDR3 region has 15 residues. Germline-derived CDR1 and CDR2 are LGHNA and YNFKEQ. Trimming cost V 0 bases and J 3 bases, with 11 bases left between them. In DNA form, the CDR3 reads TGTGCCAGCAGCCAAGACGCGAGGGTAGAAGAGACCCAGTACTTC. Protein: CASSQDARVEETQYF.

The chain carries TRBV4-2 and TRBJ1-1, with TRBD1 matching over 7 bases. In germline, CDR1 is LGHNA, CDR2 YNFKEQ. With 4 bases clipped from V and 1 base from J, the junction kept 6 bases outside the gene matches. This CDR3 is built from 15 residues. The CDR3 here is CASSLRDRGNTEAFF. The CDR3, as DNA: TGTGCCAGCAGCCTCAGGGACAGAGGGAACACTGAAGCTTTCTTT.

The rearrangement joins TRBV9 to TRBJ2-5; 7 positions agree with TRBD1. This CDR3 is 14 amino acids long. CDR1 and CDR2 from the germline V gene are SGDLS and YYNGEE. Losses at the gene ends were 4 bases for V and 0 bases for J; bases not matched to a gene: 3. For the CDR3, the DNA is TGTGCCAGCAGCCTTACAGGGGACCAAGAGACCCAGTACTTC. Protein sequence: CASSLTGDQETQYF. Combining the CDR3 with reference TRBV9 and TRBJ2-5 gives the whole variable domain DSGVTQTPKHLITATGQRVTLRCSPRSGDLSVYWYQQSLDQGLQFLIQYYNGEERAKGNILERFSAQQFPDLHSELNLSSLELGDSALYFCASSLTGDQETQYFGPGTRLLVL.

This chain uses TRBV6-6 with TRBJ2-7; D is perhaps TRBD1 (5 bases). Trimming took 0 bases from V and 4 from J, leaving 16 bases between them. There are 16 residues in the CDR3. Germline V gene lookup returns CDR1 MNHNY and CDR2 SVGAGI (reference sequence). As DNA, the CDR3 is TGTGCCAGCAGTTACTCGAATACAGGCTTCATGTACGAGCAGTACTTC. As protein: CASSYSNTGFMYEQYF.

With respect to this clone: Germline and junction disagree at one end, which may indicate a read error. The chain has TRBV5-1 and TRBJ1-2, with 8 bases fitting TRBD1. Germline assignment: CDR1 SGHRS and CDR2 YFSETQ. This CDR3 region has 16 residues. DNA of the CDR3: TGCGCCAGCAGCCTGGACAGGGTAGGCCGTAACGATGGCTACACCTTC. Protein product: CASSLDRVGRNDGYTF. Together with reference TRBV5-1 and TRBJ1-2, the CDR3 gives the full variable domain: KAGVTQTPRYLIKTRGQQVTLSCSPISGHRSVSWYQQTPGQGLQFLFEYFSETQRNKGNFPGRFSGRQFSNSRSEMNVSTLELGDSALYLCASSLDRVGRNDGYTFGSGTRLTVV.

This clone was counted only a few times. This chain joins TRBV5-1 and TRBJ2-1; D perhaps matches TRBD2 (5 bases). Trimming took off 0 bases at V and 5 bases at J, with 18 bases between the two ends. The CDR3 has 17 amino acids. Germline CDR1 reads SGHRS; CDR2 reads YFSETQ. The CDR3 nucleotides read TGCGCCAGCAGCTTGGGGCCCCGGGGAGTTGGGAACAATGAGCAGTTCTTC. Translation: CASSLGPRGVGNNEQFF. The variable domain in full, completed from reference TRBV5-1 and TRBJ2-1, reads KAGVTQTPRYLIKTRGQQVTLSCSPISGHRSVSWYQQTPGQGLQFLFEYFSETQRNKGNFPGRFSGRQFSNSRSEMNVSTLELGDSALYLCASSLGPRGVGNNEQFFGPGTRLTVL.

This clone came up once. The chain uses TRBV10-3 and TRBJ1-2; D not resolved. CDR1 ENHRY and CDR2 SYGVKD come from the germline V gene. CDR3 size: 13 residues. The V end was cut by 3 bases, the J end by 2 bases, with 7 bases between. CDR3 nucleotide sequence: TGTGCCATCAGTGACCAAGACAACTATGGCTACACCTTC. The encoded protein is CAISDQDNYGYTF.

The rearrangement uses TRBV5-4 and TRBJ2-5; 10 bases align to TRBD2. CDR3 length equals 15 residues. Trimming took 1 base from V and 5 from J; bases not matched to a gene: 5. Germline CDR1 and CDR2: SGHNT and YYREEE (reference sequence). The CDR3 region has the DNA TGTGCCAGCAGCTTGAAGCGGGGGGGAGGGGAGACCCAGTACTTC. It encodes CASSLKRGGGETQYF.

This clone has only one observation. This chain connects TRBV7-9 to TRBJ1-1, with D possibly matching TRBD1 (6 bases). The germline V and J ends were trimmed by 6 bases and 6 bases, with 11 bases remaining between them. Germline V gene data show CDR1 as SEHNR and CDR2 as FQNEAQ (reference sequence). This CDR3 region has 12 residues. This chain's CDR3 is CASRHSGAEAFF. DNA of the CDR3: TGTGCCAGCAGACACTCAGGGGCTGAAGCTTTCTTT.

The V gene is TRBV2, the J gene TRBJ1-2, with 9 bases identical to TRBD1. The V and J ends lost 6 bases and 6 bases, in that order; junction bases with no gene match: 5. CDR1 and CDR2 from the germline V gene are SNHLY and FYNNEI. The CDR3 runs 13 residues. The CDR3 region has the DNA TGTGCCAGCAGAGCTGACAGGGGGGATGGCTACACCTTC. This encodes CASRADRGDGYTF.

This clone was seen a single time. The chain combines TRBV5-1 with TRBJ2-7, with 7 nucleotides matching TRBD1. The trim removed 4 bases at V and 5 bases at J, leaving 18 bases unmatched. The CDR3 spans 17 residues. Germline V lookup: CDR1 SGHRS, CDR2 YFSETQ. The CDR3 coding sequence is TGCGCCAGCAGCGCATCAATAACAGGGGCACCTTGGGACGAGCAGTACTTC. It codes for CASSASITGAPWDEQYF.